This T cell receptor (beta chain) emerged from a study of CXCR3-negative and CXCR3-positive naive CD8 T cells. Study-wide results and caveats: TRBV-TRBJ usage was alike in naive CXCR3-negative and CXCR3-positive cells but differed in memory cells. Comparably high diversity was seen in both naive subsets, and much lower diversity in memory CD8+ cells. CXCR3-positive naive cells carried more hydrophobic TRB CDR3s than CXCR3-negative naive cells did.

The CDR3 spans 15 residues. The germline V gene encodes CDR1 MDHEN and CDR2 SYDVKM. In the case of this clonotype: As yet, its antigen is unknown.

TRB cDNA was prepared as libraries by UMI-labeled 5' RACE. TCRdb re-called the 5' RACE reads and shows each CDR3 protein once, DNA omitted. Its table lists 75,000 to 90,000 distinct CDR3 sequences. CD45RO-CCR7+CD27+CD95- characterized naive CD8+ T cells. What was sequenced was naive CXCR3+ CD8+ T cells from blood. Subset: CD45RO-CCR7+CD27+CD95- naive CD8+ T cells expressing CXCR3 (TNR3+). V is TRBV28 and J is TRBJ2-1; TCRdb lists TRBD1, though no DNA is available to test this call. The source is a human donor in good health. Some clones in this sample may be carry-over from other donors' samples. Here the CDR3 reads CASITLTGDHNEQFF.